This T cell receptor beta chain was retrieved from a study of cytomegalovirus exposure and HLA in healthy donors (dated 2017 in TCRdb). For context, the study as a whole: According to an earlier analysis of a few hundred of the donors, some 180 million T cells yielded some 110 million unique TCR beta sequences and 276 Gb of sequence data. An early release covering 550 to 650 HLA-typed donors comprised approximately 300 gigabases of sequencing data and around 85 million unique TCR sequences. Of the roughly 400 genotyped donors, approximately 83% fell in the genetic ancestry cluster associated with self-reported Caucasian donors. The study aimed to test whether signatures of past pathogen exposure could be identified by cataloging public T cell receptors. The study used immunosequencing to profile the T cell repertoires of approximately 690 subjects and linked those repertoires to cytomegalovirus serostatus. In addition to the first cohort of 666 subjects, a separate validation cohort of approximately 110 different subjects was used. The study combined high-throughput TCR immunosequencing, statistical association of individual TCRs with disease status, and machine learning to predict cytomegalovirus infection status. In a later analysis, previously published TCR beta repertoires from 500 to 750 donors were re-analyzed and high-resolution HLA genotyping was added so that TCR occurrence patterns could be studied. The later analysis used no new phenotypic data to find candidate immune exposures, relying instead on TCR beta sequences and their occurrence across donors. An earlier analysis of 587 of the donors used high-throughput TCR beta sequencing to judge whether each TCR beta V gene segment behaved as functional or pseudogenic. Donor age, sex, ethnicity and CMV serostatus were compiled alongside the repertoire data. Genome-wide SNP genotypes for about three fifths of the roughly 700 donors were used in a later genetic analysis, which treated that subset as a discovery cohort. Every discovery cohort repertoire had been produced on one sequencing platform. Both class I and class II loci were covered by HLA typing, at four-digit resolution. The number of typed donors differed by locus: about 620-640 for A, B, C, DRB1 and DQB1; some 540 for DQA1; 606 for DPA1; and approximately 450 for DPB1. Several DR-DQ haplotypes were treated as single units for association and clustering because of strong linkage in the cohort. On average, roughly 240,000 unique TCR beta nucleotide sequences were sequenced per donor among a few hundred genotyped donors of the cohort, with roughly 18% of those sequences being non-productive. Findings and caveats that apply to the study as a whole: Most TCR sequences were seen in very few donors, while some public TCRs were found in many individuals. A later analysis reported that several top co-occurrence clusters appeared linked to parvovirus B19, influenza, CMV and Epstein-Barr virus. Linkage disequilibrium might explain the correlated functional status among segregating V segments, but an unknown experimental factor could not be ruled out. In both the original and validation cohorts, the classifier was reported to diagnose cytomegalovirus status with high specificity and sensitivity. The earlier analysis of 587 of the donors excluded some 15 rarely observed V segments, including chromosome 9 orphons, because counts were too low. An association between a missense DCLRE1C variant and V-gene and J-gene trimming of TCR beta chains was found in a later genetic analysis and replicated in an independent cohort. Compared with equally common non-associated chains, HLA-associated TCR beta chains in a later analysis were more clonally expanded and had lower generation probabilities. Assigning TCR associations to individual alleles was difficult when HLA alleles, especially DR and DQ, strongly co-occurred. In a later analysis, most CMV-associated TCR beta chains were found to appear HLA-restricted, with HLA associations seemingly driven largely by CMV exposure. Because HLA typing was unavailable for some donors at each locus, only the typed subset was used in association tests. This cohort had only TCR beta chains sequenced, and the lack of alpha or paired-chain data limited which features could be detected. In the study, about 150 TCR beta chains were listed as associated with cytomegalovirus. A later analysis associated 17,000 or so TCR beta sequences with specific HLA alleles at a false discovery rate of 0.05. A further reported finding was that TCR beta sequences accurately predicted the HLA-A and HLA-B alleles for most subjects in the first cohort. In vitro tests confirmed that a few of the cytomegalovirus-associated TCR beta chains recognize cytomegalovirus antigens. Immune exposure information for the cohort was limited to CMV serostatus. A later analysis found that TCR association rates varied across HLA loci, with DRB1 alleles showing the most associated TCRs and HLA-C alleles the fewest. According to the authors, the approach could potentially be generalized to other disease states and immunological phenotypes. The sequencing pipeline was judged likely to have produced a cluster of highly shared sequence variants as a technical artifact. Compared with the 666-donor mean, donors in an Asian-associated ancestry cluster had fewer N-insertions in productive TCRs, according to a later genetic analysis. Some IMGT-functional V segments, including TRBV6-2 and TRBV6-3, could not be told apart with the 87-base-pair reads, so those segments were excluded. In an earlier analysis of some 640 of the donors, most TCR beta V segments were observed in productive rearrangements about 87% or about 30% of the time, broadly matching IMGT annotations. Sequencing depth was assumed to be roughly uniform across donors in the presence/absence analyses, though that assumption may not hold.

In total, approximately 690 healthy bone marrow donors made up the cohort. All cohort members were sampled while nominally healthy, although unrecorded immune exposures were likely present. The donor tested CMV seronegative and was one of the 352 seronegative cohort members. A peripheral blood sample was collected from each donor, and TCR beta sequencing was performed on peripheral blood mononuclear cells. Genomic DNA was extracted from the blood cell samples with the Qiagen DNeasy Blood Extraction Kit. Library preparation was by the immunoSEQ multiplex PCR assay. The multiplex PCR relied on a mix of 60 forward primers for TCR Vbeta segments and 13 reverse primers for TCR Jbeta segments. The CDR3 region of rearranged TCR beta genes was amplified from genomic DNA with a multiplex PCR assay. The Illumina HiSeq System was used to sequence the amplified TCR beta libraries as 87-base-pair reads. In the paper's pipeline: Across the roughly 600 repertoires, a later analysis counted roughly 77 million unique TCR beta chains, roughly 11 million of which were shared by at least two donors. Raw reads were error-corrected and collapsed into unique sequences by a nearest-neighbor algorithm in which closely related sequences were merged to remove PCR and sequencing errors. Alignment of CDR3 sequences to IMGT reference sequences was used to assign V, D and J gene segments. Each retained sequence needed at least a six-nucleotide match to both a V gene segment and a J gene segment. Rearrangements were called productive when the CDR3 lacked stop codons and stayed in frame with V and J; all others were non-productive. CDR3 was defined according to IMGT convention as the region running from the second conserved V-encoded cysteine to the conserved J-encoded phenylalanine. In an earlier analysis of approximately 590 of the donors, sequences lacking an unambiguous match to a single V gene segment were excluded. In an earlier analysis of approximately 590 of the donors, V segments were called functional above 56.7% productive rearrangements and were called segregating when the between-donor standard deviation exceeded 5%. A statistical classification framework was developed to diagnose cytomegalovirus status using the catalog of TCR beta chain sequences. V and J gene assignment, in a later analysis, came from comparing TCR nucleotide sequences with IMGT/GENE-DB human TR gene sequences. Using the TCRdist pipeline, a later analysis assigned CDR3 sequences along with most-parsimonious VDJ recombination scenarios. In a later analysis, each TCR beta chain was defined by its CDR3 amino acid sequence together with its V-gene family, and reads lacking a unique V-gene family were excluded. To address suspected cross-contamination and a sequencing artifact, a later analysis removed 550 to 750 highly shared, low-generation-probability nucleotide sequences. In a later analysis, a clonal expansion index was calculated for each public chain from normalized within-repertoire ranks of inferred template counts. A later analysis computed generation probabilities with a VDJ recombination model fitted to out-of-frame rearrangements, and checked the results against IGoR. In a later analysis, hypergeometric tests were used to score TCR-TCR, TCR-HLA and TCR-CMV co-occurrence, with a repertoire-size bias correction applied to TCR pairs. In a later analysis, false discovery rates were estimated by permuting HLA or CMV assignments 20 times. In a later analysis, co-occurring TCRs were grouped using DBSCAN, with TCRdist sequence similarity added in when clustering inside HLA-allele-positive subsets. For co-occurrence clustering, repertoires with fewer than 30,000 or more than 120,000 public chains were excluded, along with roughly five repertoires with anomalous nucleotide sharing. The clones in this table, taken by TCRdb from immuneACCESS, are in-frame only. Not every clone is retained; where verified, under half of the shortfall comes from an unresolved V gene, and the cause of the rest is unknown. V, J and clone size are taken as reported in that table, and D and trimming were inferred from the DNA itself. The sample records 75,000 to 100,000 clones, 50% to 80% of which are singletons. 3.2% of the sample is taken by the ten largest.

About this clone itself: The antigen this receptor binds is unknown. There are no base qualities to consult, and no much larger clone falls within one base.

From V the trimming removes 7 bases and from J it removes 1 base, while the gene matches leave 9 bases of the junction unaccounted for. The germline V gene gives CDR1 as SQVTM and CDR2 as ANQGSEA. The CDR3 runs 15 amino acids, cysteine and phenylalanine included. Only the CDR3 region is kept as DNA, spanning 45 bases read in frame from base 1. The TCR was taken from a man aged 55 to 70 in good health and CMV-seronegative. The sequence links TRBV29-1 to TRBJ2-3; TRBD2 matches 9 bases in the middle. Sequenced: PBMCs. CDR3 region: CSAASIAGGTDTQYF. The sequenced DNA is TGCAGCGCTGCCTCAATAGCGGGGGGCACAGATACGCAGTATTTT.